This TCR beta chain emerged from a study of CD8+ T cells in alopecia areata. Sorting of pooled cutaneous lymph node cells used CD4, CD8alpha, NKG2D, NKG2ACE and other markers. Germline V gene data show CDR1 as NSHNY and CDR2 as SYGAGN. The CDR3 has 12 residues. With 4 bases removed from V and 4 bases from J, the gap between germline ends came to 8 bases. Reverse transcription of extracted RNA yielded cDNA, which provided the sequencing template. Libraries were prepared by immunoSEQ multiplex PCR; TCRdb keeps only in-frame clonotypes and omits some of them. The sample shows about 270,000 clones, none of them appearing just once. In the case of this clone: Mouse gene names and germline throughout. The CDR3 is cut off 4 residues early in the read; its end comes from the germline J gene. The identical CDR3 is also encoded by other nucleotide sequences in the sample.

J is TRBJ1-1 and V is TRBV13-1; D might be TRBD1 (5 bases). The sequence was collected from a C3H/HeJ mouse with alopecia areata. The MHC haplotype of this mouse line is H2-k. Sequenced sample: CD4+ T cells sorted from a lymph node. CDR3 loop: CASSQGGTEVFF. CDR3 DNA, as far as it was read: TGTGCCAGCAGTCAGGGCGGCACA.